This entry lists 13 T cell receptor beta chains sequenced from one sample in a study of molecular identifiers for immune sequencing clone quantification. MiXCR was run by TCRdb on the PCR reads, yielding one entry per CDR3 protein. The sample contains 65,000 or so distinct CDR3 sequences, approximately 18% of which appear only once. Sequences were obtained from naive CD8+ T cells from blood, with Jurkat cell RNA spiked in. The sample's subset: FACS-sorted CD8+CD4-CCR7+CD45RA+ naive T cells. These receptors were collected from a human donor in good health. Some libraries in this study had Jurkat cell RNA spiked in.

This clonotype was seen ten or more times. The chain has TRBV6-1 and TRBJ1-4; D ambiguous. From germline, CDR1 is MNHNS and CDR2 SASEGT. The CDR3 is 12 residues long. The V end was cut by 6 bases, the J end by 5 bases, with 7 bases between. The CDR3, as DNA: TGTGCCAGCAGCTCCATAAATGAAAAACTGTTTTTT. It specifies CASSSINEKLFF.

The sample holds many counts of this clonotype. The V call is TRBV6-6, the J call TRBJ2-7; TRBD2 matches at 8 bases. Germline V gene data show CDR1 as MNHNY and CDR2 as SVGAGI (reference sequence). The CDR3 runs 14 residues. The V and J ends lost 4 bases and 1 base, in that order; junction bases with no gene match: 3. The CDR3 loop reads CASSLGLGSYEQYF. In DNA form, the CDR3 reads TGTGCCAGCAGTTTGGGACTAGGTTCCTACGAGCAGTACTTC.

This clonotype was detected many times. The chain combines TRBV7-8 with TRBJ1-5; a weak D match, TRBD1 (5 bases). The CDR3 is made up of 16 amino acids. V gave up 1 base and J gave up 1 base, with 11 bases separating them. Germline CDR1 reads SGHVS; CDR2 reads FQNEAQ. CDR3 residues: CASSLEVGRSNQPQHF. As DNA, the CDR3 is TGTGCCAGCAGCTTAGAAGTGGGACGCAGCAATCAGCCCCAGCATTTT.

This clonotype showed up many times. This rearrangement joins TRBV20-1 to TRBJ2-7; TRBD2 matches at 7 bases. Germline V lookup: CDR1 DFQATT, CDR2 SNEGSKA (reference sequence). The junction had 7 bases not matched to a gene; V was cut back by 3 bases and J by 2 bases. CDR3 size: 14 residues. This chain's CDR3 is CSASSRESAYEQYF. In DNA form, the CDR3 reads TGCAGTGCTAGTTCGCGGGAGTCGGCCTACGAGCAGTACTTC.

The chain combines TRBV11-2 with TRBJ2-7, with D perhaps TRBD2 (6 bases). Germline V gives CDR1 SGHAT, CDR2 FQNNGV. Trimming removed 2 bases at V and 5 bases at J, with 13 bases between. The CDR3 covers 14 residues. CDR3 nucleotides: TGTGCCAGCAGCTTAATGCCAGCGGGCCACGAGCAGTACTTC. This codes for CASSLMPAGHEQYF.

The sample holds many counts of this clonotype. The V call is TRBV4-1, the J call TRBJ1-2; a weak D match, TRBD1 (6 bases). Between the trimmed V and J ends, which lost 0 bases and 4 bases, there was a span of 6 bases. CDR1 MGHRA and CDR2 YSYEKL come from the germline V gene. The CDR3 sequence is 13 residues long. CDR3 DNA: TGCGCCAGCAGCCAAGAAGGGGGCTATGGCTACACCTTC. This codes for CASSQEGGYGYTF.

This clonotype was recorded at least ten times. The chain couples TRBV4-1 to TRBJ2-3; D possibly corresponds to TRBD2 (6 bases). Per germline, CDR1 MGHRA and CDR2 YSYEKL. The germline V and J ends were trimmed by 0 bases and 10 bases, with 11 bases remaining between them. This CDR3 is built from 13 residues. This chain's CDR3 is CASSQDSGPAQYF. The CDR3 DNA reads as TGCGCCAGCAGCCAAGATAGCGGACCTGCGCAGTATTTT.

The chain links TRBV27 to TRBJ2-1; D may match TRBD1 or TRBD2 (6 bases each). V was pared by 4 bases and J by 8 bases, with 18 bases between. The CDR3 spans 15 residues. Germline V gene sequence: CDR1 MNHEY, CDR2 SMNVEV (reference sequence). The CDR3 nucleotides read TGTGCCAGCAGTTCCCTACCCCTGGGGGGCGATGAGCAGTTCTTC. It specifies CASSSLPLGGDEQFF.

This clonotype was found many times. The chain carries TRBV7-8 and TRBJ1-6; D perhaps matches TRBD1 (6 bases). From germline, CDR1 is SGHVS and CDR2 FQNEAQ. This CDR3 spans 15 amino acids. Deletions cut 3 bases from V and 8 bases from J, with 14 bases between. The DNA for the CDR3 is TGTGCCAGCAGCTTTGCAGGGGACAAATATTCACCCCTCCACTTT. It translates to CASSFAGDKYSPLHF.

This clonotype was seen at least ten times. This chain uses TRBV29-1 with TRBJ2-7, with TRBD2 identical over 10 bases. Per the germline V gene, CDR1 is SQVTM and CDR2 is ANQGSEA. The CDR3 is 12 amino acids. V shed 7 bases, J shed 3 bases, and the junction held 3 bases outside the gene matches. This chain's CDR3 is CSARTSGYEQYF. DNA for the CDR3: TGCAGCGCCCGGACTAGCGGCTACGAGCAGTACTTC.

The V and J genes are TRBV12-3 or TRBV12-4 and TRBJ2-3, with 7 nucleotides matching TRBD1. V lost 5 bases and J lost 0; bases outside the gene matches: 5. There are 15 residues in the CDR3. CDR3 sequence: CASSPTGESTDTQYF. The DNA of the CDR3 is TGTGCCAGCAGTCCCACAGGGGAGAGCACAGATACGCAGTATTTT.

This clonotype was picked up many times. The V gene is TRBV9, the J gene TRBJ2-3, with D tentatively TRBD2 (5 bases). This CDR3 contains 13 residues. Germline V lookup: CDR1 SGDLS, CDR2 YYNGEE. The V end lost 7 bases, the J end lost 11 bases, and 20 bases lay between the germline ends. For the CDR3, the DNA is TGTGCCAGCTCTACCGGTGGAGGACTGGAGCAGTATTTT. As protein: CASSTGGGLEQYF.

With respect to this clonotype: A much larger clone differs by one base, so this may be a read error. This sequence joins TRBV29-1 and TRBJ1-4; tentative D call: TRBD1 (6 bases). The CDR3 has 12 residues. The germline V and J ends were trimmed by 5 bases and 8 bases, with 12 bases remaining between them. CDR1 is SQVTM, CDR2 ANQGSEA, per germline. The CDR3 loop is CSVNLGTEKLFF. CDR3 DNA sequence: TGCAGCGTTAACCTCGGGACAGAAAAACTGTTTTTT.